These T cell receptor beta chains were read from a single sample in a study of beta chain features in type 1 diabetes. The table came from immunoSEQ multiplex PCR; TCRdb's copy has only in-frame clones and leaves some out. The repertoire consists of 150,000 to 170,000 clones, with about a tenth occurring once and the leading ten covering roughly 0.45%. Sequencing used central memory CD4+ T cells from blood. The source is a young man with type 1 diabetes. CDR3s include the opening cysteine and the closing phenylalanine or tryptophan. D genes are given only for firm matches. Where a row states a size, it is once, few, many or the class of an expanded clone; other rows omit it.

D	V	size	J	CDR3	DNA
TRBD2	TRBV7-8	.	TRBJ2-1	CASTREGRGEQFF	TGTGCCAGCACTAGGGAGGGCCGAGGTGAGCAGTTCTTC
TRBD2	TRBV23-1	.	TRBJ2-7	CASSPPSGGYEQYF	TGCGCCAGCAGTCCGCCAAGCGGGGGGTACGAGCAGTACTTC
.	TRBV14	many	TRBJ2-6	CASSQRHGANVLTF	TGTGCCAGCAGCCAACGACATGGGGCCAACGTCCTGACTTTC
.	TRBV28	.	TRBJ2-1	CASSLNTGNEQFF	TGTGCCAGCAGTTTAAACACAGGGAATGAGCAGTTCTTC
TRBD2	TRBV30	.	TRBJ2-7	CAWSSREGAEQYF	TGTGCCTGGAGCTCCCGGGAGGGCGCCGAGCAGTACTTC
TRBD1	TRBV5-4	.	TRBJ2-7	CASSLTGTAYEQYF	TGTGCCAGCAGCCTGACCGGGACAGCCTACGAGCAGTACTTC
.	TRBV12-5	.	TRBJ1-1	CASGWGSGGNTEAFF	TGTGCTAGTGGTTGGGGCAGTGGGGGCAACACTGAAGCTTTCTTT
.	TRBV15	.	TRBJ2-4	CATSKPPGGISYF	TGTGCCACCAGCAAGCCCCCCGGTGGTATTTCGTACTTC
TRBD2	TRBV4-2	.	TRBJ2-1	CASSPKGSSGGRGEQFF	TGTGCCAGCAGCCCGAAAGGTTCCAGCGGAGGGCGGGGGGAGCAGTTCTTC
.	TRBV5-1	few	TRBJ2-5	CASSFSGGVSIETQYF	TGCGCCAGCAGCTTCTCAGGAGGAGTTTCGATAGAGACCCAGTACTTC
.	TRBV7-2	.	TRBJ1-4	CASSPTGHGGEKLFF	TGTGCCAGCAGCCCTACTGGGCATGGGGGCGAAAAACTGTTTTTT
.	TRBV4-1	few	TRBJ1-1	CASSQVGTQIEAFF	TGCGCCAGCAGCCAAGTCGGTACACAGATTGAAGCTTTCTTT
TRBD2	TRBV6-1	.	TRBJ2-4	CASPSGARSKNIQYF	TGTGCCAGCCCTAGCGGGGCAAGGTCCAAAAACATTCAGTACTTC
.	TRBV2	.	TRBJ2-3	CASSEARDTQYF	TGTGCCAGCAGTGAAGCGAGGGATACGCAGTATTTT
TRBD1	TRBV4-3	.	TRBJ1-1	CASSPMTGDSTGAFF	TGCGCCAGCAGTCCTATGACAGGGGACTCCACAGGAGCTTTCTTT
.	TRBV7-9	few	TRBJ2-2	CASSLQGNTGELFF	TGTGCCAGCAGCTTACAGGGGAACACCGGGGAGCTGTTTTTT
.	TRBV14	few	TRBJ1-2	CASSQGTVPRGYTF	TGTGCCAGCAGCCAAGGGACAGTCCCCCGCGGCTACACCTTC
TRBD2	TRBV9	.	TRBJ2-1	CASSVVGFGGRTGEQFF	TGTGCCAGCAGCGTAGTCGGTTTTGGCGGGAGAACGGGTGAGCAGTTCTTC
.	TRBV28	few	TRBJ1-1	CASSLVFNLEGLNTEAFF	TGTGCCAGCAGTTTAGTCTTCAATTTGGAGGGGCTTAACACTGAAGCTTTCTTT
.	TRBV7-3	.	TRBJ1-1	CASSLLGSENTEAFF	TGTGCCAGCAGCTTACTTGGTTCAGAGAACACTGAAGCTTTCTTT
.	TRBV7-9	.	TRBJ2-7	CASSSSGAYEQYF	TGTGCCAGCAGCTCCTCAGGGGCCTACGAGCAGTACTTC
TRBD2	TRBV11-2	few	TRBJ2-1	CASSYWTSGAEQFF	TGTGCCAGCAGCTACTGGACTAGCGGAGCTGAGCAGTTCTTC
.	TRBV5-4	few	TRBJ1-2	CASSLGASYGYTF	TGTGCCAGCAGCTTGGGAGCCTCGTATGGCTACACCTTC
.	TRBV10-3	few	TRBJ1-5	CAISELADQPQHF	TGTGCCATCAGTGAGTTGGCAGATCAGCCCCAGCATTTT
.	TRBV28	few	TRBJ2-3	CASSLRFDTQYF	TGTGCCAGCAGTTTGAGGTTTGATACGCAGTATTTT
.	TRBV7-9	.	TRBJ1-2	CASSPTEGLGGYTF	TGTGCCAGCAGCCCTACAGAGGGCCTGGGTGGCTACACCTTC
.	TRBV14	.	TRBJ2-1	CASSVASAYNEQFF	TGTGCCAGCAGTGTCGCTAGCGCTTACAATGAGCAGTTCTTC
TRBD2	TRBV28	few	TRBJ2-7	CASSLAGPAYEQYF	TGTGCCAGCAGCTTAGCGGGGCCTGCCTACGAGCAGTACTTC
.	TRBV30	few	TRBJ1-3	CAWNRDRPGNTIYF	TGTGCCTGGAACCGAGACAGACCGGGAAACACCATATATTTT
TRBD1	TRBV6-6	.	TRBJ1-2	CASSTIPGQGALSYTF	TGTGCCAGCAGTACAATTCCGGGACAGGGGGCTTTAAGCTACACCTTC
.	TRBV5-1	few	TRBJ2-2	CASSLGIASTGELFF	TGCGCCAGCAGCTTGGGAATCGCCAGCACCGGGGAGCTGTTTTTT
.	TRBV28	.	TRBJ1-2	CASSFAGYGYTF	TGTGCCAGCAGTTTCGCAGGGTATGGCTACACCTTC
.	TRBV18	.	TRBJ1-1	CASSPSQQGGNTEAFF	TGTGCCAGCTCACCATCACAGCAGGGCGGAAACACTGAAGCTTTCTTT
.	TRBV30	.	TRBJ2-5	CAWAGGETQYF	TGTGCCTGGGCAGGGGGGGAGACCCAGTACTTC
.	TRBV7-9	few	TRBJ2-2	CASSLDLLVRTGELFF	TGTGCCAGCAGCTTAGACTTACTAGTCCGGACCGGGGAGCTGTTTTTT
TRBD1	TRBV18	few	TRBJ2-2	CASSPGTDTGELFF	TGTGCCAGCTCCCCCGGGACAGACACCGGGGAGCTGTTTTTT
.	TRBV7-2	few	TRBJ1-2	CASSTGSGSYGYTF	TGTGCCAGCAGCACAGGGTCGGGGTCATATGGCTACACCTTC
.	TRBV6-5	few	TRBJ2-2	CASSYSILANTGELFF	TGTGCCAGCAGTTACTCAATTCTAGCGAACACCGGGGAGCTGTTTTTT
TRBD2	TRBV6-6	.	TRBJ2-5	CASSYGAGAETQYF	TGTGCCAGCAGTTACGGGGCGGGAGCTGAGACCCAGTACTTC
.	TRBV6-1	few	TRBJ2-2	CASSEGQGWELFF	TGTGCCAGCAGTGAAGGGCAGGGGTGGGAGCTGTTTTTT
.	TRBV7-9	.	TRBJ2-5	CASSSEETQYF	TGTGCCAGCAGCTCTGAAGAGACCCAGTACTTC
.	TRBV7-2	few	TRBJ2-7	CASRAYLTQSAYEQYF	TGTGCCAGCAGAGCTTACTTAACTCAATCGGCCTACGAGCAGTACTTC
.	TRBV29-1	.	TRBJ2-3	CSAMTHSTDTQYF	TGCAGCGCTATGACTCATAGCACAGATACGCAGTATTTT